These T cell receptor beta chains were read from a single sample in a study of shared clonotypes between healthy human individuals. Sequencing was performed with immunoSEQ multiplex PCR; in TCRdb, only in-frame clones are kept and a portion is missing. This repertoire shows hundreds of thousands of clones, roughly 98% found once; its top ten account for 0.3%. The specimen was naive CD8+ T cells sorted from blood. The receptor set was obtained from a man aged 25 to 45 in good health. CDR3s leave out the opening cysteine and the closing phenylalanine or tryptophan.

V gene	CDR3 protein
TRBV6-5	ASSRGSGNTGELF
TRBV29-1	SVEGEVGDRGFYEQY
TRBV29-1	SVVQGGTGMNTEAF
TRBV13	ASSLVFAGNEQF
TRBV7-9	ASSLQGSKPQH
TRBV29-1	SVVGGSGANVLT
TRBV4-1	ASSQWDLGTEKLF
TRBV28	ASSTPGLSPEPGANVLT
TRBV5-6	ASSSSWNEQF
TRBV27	ASSFGDTSYEQY
TRBV7-9	ASSLTSGRASDTQY
TRBV6-1	ASSDRTSNQPQH
TRBV12-5	ASGLVSETGFYEQY
TRBV25-1	ASSEGNEQY
TRBV7-9	ASSLVPNTEAF
TRBV6-4	ASSPTGRAEQF
TRBV27	ASSWGRGSYEQY
TRBV6-1	ASSPTSGSDNEQF
TRBV25-1	ASSEWTSGINEQF
TRBV5-1	ASSLSSGRTYNEQF
TRBV10-3	AIMERLSSGNTIY
TRBV27	ASSPNRQAEQY
TRBV27	ASSTGYEQY
TRBV9	ASSGPRNEQY
TRBV7-9	ASSLGLEKREKNYEQF
TRBV4-2	ASSQVAVVDTQY
TRBV27	ASSLRAGELF
TRBV20-1	SALSPGELF
TRBV29-1	SVMAARFDTEAF
TRBV9	ASSVEGSYTDTQY
TRBV7-9	ASSPQGLNEQF
TRBV27	ASSSGLAGVTGELF
TRBV27	ASSRLGGGDNYGYT
TRBV27	ASSPWTSGTYEQY
TRBV7-6	ASSLDGEGLVPNEQF
TRBV29-1	SVEKWTGNGNTIY
TRBV9	ASSVPGGGSSYNEQF
TRBV27	ASSLLGDTQY
TRBV29-1	SVLSSSAF
TRBV4-1	ASSQAPDYEQY
TRBV4-1	ASSSRLAGDYEQY
TRBV29-1	SARLGNTGELF
TRBV9	ASSDSRDRGRGTGELF
TRBV10-2	ASSVVARATEAF
TRBV30	AWHRGAAANYGYT
TRBV29-1	SVEDQFLTGELF
TRBV7-9	ASSSFESSYEQY
TRBV27	ASSFLGDNQPQH
TRBV9	ASSVGWDRESQPQH
TRBV30	AWRWTPLGEQY
TRBV28	ASSPTGRADTQY
TRBV2	ASSVKLLNSNQPQH
TRBV19	ASSIATGNEQY
TRBV29-1	SVGPDREDGYT
TRBV11-2	ASSLGQGTEAF
TRBV28	ASSTTGLSYEQY